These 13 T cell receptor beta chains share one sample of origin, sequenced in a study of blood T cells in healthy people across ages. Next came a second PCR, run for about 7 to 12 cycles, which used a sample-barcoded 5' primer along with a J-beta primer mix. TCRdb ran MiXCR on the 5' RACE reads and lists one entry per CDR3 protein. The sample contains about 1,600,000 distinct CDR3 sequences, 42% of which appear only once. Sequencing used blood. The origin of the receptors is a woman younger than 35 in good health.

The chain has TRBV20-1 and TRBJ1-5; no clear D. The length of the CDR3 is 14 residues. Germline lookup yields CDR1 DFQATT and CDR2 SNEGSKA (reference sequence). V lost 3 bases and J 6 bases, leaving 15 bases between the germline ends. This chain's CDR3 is CSARALEGSQPQHF. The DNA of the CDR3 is TGCAGTGCTAGGGCCTTGGAGGGTTCTCAGCCCCAGCATTTT.

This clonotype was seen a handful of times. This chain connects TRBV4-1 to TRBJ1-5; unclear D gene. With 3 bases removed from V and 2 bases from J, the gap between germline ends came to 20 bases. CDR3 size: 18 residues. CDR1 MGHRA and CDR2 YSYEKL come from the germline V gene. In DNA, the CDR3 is TGCGCCAGCAGCCAGAAAACGTCCGGCGCCCTGGGCAATCAGCCCCAGCATTTT. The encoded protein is CASSQKTSGALGNQPQHF.

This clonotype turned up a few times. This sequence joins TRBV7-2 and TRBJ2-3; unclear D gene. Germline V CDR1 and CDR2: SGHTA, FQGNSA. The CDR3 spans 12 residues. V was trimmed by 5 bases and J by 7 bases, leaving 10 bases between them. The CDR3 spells CASSAQRHTQYF. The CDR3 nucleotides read TGTGCCAGCAGCGCCCAGCGACATACGCAGTATTTT.

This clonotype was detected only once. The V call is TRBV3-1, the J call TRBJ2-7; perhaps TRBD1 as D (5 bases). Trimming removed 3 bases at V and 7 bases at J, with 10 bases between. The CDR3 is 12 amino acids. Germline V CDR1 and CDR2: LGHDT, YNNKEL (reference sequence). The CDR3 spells CASSHWGEEQYF. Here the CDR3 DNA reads TGTGCCAGCAGCCATTGGGGCGAGGAGCAGTACTTC.

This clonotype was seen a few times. The CDR3 protein is CASSGGQGSENIQYF. The CDR3 DNA is TGTGCCAGCAGTGGGGGACAGGGGAGTGAAAACATTCAGTACTTC. The rearrangement uses TRBV25-1 and TRBJ2-4; 10 bases map to TRBD1. V was clipped by 4 bases and J by 5 bases; unmatched bases: 5. The V gene's germline CDR1 is MGHDK and CDR2 SYGVNS. The CDR3 sequence is 15 residues long.

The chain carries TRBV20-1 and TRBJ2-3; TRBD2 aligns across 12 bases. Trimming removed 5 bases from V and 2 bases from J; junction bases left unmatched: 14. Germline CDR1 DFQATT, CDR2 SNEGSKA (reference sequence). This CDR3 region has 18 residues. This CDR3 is CSAPSLAGGLPLTDTQYF. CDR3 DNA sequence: TGCAGTGCTCCCAGTCTAGCGGGGGGGCTTCCGCTCACAGATACGCAGTATTTT.

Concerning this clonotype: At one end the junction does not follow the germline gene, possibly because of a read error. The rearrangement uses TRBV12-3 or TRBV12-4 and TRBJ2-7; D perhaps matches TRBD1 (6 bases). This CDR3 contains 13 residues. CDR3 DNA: TGTGCCCGCAGTCGAGGGGGTTCCTACGAGCAGTACTTC. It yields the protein CARSRGGSYEQYF.

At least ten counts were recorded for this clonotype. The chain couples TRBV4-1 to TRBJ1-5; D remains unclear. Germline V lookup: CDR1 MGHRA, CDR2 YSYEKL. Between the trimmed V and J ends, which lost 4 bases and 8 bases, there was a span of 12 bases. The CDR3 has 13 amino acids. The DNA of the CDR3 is TGCGCCAGCAGCCTCAACCTCCGGGAGCCCCAGCATTTT. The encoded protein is CASSLNLREPQHF.

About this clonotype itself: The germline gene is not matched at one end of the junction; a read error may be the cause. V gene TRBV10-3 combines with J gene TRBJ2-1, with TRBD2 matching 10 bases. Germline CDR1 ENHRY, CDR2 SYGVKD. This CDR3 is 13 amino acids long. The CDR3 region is CASTLAGIGEQVF. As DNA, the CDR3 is TGTGCCAGCACACTAGCGGGAATAGGTGAGCAGGTCTTC.

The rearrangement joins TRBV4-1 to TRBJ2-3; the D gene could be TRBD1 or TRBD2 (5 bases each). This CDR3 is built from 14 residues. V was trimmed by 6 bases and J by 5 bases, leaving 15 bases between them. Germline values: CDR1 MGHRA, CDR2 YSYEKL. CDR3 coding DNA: TGCGCCAGCAGTACCGGGACCGGGTTAGATACGCAGTATTTT. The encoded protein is CASSTGTGLDTQYF.

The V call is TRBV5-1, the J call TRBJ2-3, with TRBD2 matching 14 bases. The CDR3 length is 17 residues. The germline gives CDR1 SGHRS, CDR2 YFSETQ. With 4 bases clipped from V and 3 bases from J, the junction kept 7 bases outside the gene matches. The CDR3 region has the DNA TGCGCCAGCAGCCCTGGGACTAGCGGGAGTATGACAGATACGCAGTATTTT. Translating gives CASSPGTSGSMTDTQYF.

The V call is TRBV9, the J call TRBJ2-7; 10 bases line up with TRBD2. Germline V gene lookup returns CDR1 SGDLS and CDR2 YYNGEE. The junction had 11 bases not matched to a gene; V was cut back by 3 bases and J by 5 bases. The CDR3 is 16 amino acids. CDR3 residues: CASSGAGSSGGNEQYF. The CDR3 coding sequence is TGTGCCAGCAGCGGGGCTGGGTCTAGCGGGGGTAACGAGCAGTACTTC.

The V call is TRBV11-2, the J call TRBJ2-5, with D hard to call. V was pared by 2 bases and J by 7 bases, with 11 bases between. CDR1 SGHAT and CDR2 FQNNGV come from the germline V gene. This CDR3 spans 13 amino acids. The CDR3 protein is CASSLSGEATQYF. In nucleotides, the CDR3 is TGTGCCAGCAGCTTAAGTGGTGAGGCGACCCAGTACTTC.